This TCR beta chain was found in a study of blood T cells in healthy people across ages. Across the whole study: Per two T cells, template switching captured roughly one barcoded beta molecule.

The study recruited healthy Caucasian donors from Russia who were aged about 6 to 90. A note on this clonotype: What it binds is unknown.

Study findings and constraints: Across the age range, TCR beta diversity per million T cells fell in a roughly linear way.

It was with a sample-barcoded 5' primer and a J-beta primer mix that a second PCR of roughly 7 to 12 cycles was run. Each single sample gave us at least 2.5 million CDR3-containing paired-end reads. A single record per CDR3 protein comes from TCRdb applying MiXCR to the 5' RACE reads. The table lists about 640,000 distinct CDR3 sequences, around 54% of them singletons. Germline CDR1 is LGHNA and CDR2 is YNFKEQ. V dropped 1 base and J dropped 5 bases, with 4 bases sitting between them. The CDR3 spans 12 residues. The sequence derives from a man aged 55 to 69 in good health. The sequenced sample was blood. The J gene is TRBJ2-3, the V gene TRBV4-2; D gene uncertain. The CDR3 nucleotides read TGTGCCAGCAGCCAAGGGATAGATACGCAGTATTTT. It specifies CASSQGIDTQYF.